This T cell receptor beta chain came from a study of CD8 T cells in ankylosing spondylitis. Concerning this clonotype itself: The antigen is unknown.

TCR beta libraries were made by quantitative 5'-RACE with molecular barcodes. TCRdb recomputed calls from the 5' RACE reads with MiXCR, one row per CDR3 protein. The table shows 800,000 to 900,000 distinct CDR3 sequences, with approximately 12% occurring only once. V was trimmed by 6 bases and J by 9 bases, leaving 17 bases between them. The CDR3 contains 12 residues. Germline values: CDR1 SQVTM, CDR2 ANQGSEA. General study points: Disease-linked clones were CD8+ and relatively rare in peripheral blood. A TCR beta motif of about eight highly homologous variants seemed to mark ankylosing spondylitis blood. Clones tied to disease were said to be significantly enriched in matched ankylosing spondylitis synovial fluid.

The chain couples TRBV29-1 to TRBJ2-5; no clear D gene. Sequenced material: blood, either unsorted or a sorted T cell fraction (not recorded which). The clonotype comes from a male donor with ankylosing spondylitis. The CDR3 sequence: CSVAETPQAQYF. The CDR3 DNA is TGCAGCGTGGCGGAGACTCCTCAGGCCCAGTACTTC.